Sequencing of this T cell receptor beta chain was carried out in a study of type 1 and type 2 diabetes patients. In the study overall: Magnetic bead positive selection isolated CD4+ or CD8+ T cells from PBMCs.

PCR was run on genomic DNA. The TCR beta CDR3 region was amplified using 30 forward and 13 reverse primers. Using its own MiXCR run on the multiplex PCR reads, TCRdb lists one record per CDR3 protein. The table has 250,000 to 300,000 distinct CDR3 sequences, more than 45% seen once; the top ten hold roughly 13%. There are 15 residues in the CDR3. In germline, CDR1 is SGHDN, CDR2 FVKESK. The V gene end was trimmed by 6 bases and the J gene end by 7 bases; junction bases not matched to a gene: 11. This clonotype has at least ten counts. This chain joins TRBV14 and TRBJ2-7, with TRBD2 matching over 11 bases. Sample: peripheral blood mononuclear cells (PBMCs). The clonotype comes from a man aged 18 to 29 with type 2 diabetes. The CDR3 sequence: CASSPLLAGVGEQYF. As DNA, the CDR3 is TGTGCCAGCAGTCCCCTACTAGCGGGAGTGGGTGAGCAGTACTTC.